One and the same sample provided the 14 T cell receptor beta chains below, sequenced in a study of cytomegalovirus exposure and HLA in healthy donors. Amplification used 60 Vbeta primers and 13 Jbeta primers. TCRdb keeps only in-frame clones here, not all; method: immunoSEQ multiplex PCR. The data hold 170,000 or so clones, with about 85% observed a single time. Sample: PBMCs. The receptors were sampled from a man between 18 and 35 years old in good health and CMV-seronegative.

The chain carries TRBV11-3 and TRBJ2-3, with D maybe TRBD2 (6 bases). V gave up 3 bases and J gave up 2 bases, with 12 bases separating them. The CDR3 covers 15 residues. From germline, CDR1 is SGHNT and CDR2 YENEEA. CDR3 amino acids: CASSLGLATTDTQYF. In nucleotides, the CDR3 is TGTGCCAGCAGCTTGGGACTTGCGACCACAGATACGCAGTATTTT. Together with reference TRBV11-3 and TRBJ2-3, the CDR3 gives the full variable domain: EAGVVQSPRYKIIEKKQPVAFWCNPISGHNTLYWYLQNLGQGPELLIRYENEEAVDDSQLPKDRFSAERLKGVDSTLKIQPAELGDSAVYLCASSLGLATTDTQYFGPGTRLTVL.

The CDR3 reads CASSPRGGSGNTIYF. The DNA of the CDR3 is TGTGCCAGCAGCCCCCGCGGGGGCTCTGGAAACACCATATATTTT. The chain recombines TRBV7-9 with TRBJ1-3; D is possibly TRBD1 (5 bases). V was pared by 5 bases and J by 0 bases, with 11 bases between. The CDR3 spans 15 residues. CDR1 SEHNR and CDR2 FQNEAQ come from the germline V gene (reference sequence).

The chain carries TRBV28 and TRBJ1-4; D is ambiguous. V lost 8 bases, J lost 8 bases, and 21 bases lay in between. The CDR3 spans 15 residues. CDR1 MDHEN and CDR2 SYDVKM come from the germline V gene. The CDR3 spells CASRGYEGIEEKLFF. The CDR3 region has the DNA TGTGCCAGCCGAGGGTACGAGGGAATAGAGGAAAAACTGTTTTTT.

This rearrangement joins TRBV6-1 to TRBJ1-2, with D possibly TRBD1 on 5 matching bases. Trimming pared 10 bases from V and 8 bases from J, leaving 26 bases between. The germline V gene encodes CDR1 MNHNS and CDR2 SASEGT. The CDR3 is 15 amino acids. The CDR3 loop is CATTRGANPDRGYTF. The CDR3 nucleotides are TGTGCCACTACCCGTGGGGCAAACCCTGATCGGGGCTACACCTTC.

This clone occurred a few times. The V call is TRBV7-9, the J call TRBJ2-5, with TRBD1 identical over 9 bases. Trimming at V came to 5 bases and at J to 2 bases, leaving 9 bases not matched to a gene. The CDR3 loop spans 16 amino acids. Germline loops: CDR1 SEHNR, CDR2 FQNEAQ (reference sequence). CDR3 in amino acids: CASSVLDRGLQETQYF. In nucleotides, the CDR3 is TGTGCCAGCAGCGTATTGGACAGGGGCCTACAAGAGACCCAGTACTTC.

The gene calls are TRBV7-6 and TRBJ2-7; 8 nucleotides agree with TRBD1. V trimming: 5 bases; J trimming: 6 bases; junction bases outside the gene matches: 6. Germline CDR1 is SGHVS and CDR2 is FNYEAQ. The CDR3 is 13 amino acids. The CDR3 loop is CASSRVQGAEQYF. CDR3 nucleotides: TGTGCCAGCAGCCGAGTCCAGGGGGCCGAGCAGTACTTC.

Notes on this clone: The junction and the germline gene differ at one end; a read error may be behind it. The same CDR3 also results from other DNA sequences found in this sample. This chain joins TRBV30 and TRBJ2-7; 9 bases align to TRBD1. Germline V gene sequence: CDR1 GTSNPN, CDR2 SVGIG (reference sequence). The CDR3 totals 13 residues. For the CDR3, the DNA is TGTGCCTGGGATGGGGACAGGGATATGGAGCAGTACTTT. It translates to CAWDGDRDMEQYF.

The chain employs TRBV9 and TRBJ2-1; 7 bases match TRBD1. The CDR3 has 17 residues. Germline CDR1 is SGDLS and CDR2 is YYNGEE. Germline trimming cut 3 bases from V and 6 bases from J; bases unmatched to any gene: 15. The CDR3, as DNA: TGTGCCAGCAGCGCCCGTAGGGACCCTTGGACAGGCAATGAGCAGTTCTTC. Translation: CASSARRDPWTGNEQFF.

This clone is a singleton in its sample. The rearrangement links TRBV14 to TRBJ2-7; D is perhaps TRBD1 (6 bases). This CDR3 has 14 amino acids. Per the germline V gene, CDR1 is SGHDN and CDR2 is FVKESK. V gave up 1 base and J gave up 3 bases, with 10 bases separating them. The CDR3 DNA follows: TGTGCCAGCAGCCAAGCACAGGGCCTCTACGAGCAGTACTTC. This sequence encodes CASSQAQGLYEQYF.

The V and J genes are TRBV5-1 and TRBJ1-5, with D tentatively TRBD1 (6 bases). V dropped 0 bases and J dropped 6 bases, with 13 bases sitting between them. CDR1 SGHRS and CDR2 YFSETQ come from the germline V gene. This CDR3 contains 15 residues. DNA of the CDR3: TGCGCCAGCAGCTTGGCCGCAGGGGCTGGTCAGCCCCAGCATTTT. Its protein product is CASSLAAGAGQPQHF.

The chain employs TRBV27 and TRBJ2-1, with 9 bases that match TRBD1. The germline gives CDR1 MNHEY, CDR2 SMNVEV (reference sequence). The CDR3 consists of 15 residues. V trimming: 5 bases; J trimming: 4 bases; junction bases outside the gene matches: 6. CDR3 nucleotides: TGTGCCAGCAGTGGCAGGGACAGGGATTACAATGAGCAGTTCTTC. Protein product: CASSGRDRDYNEQFF.

This clone showed up just once. The chain carries TRBV19 and TRBJ2-5; D is perhaps TRBD2 (6 bases). Trimming pared 6 bases from V and 5 bases from J, leaving 22 bases between. Germline V lookup: CDR1 LNHDA, CDR2 SQIVND (reference sequence). CDR3 length: 16 amino acids. CDR3 nucleotide sequence: TGTGCCAGTAGCTCCCTCATGGGGGGTCGGCGGGAGACCCAGTACTTC. This translates into CASSSLMGGRRETQYF.

Written as DNA, the CDR3 is TGTGCCAGCAGTCGGGGTCGGAATCAGCCCCAGCATTTT. Protein product: CASSRGRNQPQHF. The chain is built from TRBV6-5 and TRBJ1-5; D unresolved. CDR3 length: 13 residues. Germline loops: CDR1 MNHEY, CDR2 SVGAGI. Trimming pared 5 bases from V and 4 bases from J, leaving 9 bases between.

This clone was picked up a small number of times. This chain links TRBV27 with TRBJ2-7; 7 bases agree with TRBD1. The CDR3 consists of 14 residues. The V gene's germline CDR1 is MNHEY and CDR2 SMNVEV (reference sequence). V lost 6 bases and J lost 4; bases outside the gene matches: 9. CDR3 in DNA: TGTGCCAGCAGCCCCCCGGGGACAGCTTACGAGCAGTACTTC. This encodes CASSPPGTAYEQYF.